Following are 3 T cell receptor beta chains from one sample sequenced in a study of blood T cells in healthy people across ages. PCR was performed a second time for 7 to 11 cycles using a sample-barcoded 5' primer and a J-beta primer mix. TCRdb used MiXCR to reprocess the 5' RACE reads, holding one entry per CDR3 protein. The repertoire holds around 1.5 million distinct CDR3 sequences, with around 42% as singletons. The source material was blood. The origin of the receptors is a young woman in good health.

This clonotype was picked up a small number of times. V is TRBV6-1 and J is TRBJ2-3, with 10 bases aligning to TRBD2. Germline lookup yields CDR1 MNHNS and CDR2 SASEGT. Trimming removed 6 bases from V and 3 bases from J; junction bases left unmatched: 18. CDR3 length: 19 residues. The CDR3 bases are TGTGCCAGCAGCCGGGACATCAGCGGGGGGGCAACCGTGACAGATACGCAGTATTTT. Translating it yields CASSRDISGGATVTDTQYF.

This clonotype was detected only a few times. V usage is TRBV6-1 and J usage is TRBJ1-1, with TRBD1 matching 8 bases. This CDR3 has 12 amino acids. Germline CDR1 and CDR2: MNHNS and SASEGT. The V segment lost 6 bases and the J segment 6 bases; nucleotides outside the gene matches: 3. In nucleotides, the CDR3 is TGTGCCAGCAGGACGGGACAGGCTGAAGCTTTCTTT. Its translation: CASRTGQAEAFF.

The chain combines TRBV2 with TRBJ2-4; 15 nucleotides align to TRBD2. With V trimmed by 9 bases and J by 5 bases, 8 bases remained unmatched. Germline loops: CDR1 SNHLY, CDR2 FYNNEI. This CDR3 has 16 amino acids. The DNA of the CDR3 is TGTGCCAGTGTTGGGACTAGCGGGGGGCAGGAAAACATTCAGTACTTC. Translated, it gives CASVGTSGGQENIQYF.